The TCR beta chain under discussion was sequenced for a study of CD8+ T cells in alopecia areata (dated 2018 in TCRdb). Turning to the overall study: Treated patients were enrolled in an open-label pilot trial of oral tofacitinib, 5 to 10 mg twice daily, for moderate-to-severe alopecia areata. Tofacitinib was administered for 6 to 18 months, and 6 months of follow-up off drug were then conducted to assess delayed response and recurrence. The study used high-throughput TCRbeta sequencing to examine T cell clonal expansion in alopecia areata, in both the C3H/HeJ mouse model and human patients. Scalp clonality was compared across normal scalp (n=4), patchy alopecia areata scalp (n=8), and alopecia totalis/universalis scalp (n=8). Scalp tissue and sorted CD4+ and CD8+ peripheral blood T cells from patchy and totalis/universalis alopecia areata patients and from healthy controls were covered by human TCRbeta sequencing. Tofacitinib-treated patients had biopsies at baseline and at 4 and 24 weeks of treatment, with a later scalp biopsy in several patients. RNA came from the PAXgene miRNA kit for fixed scalp, the miRNeasy kit for PBMCs, and the RNeasy kit for mouse skin. Disease severity in treated patients was measured with the SALT score, which quantifies the percentage of affected scalp surface area. TCRbeta CDR3 regions were amplified by immunoSEQ multiplex PCR using 35 Vbeta forward and 13 Jbeta reverse primers. The investigation overall reported the following: With tofacitinib, both scalp clonality and the number of expanded CD8+ clones among the top 100 scalp clones went down significantly. Unlike mouse skin, where gammadelta T cells dominate, normal human skin contains resident alphabeta T cells that get sequenced too, which complicates analysis of the scalp TCR repertoire. Shared TCR sequences between patients were less evident than in mice, which may be partly attributable to HLA diversity in the patient population. Many expanded lesional clones were found to persist in scalp and blood during tofacitinib treatment, and relapse after treatment cessation may be partly explained by this persistence. Compared with normal scalp, lesional scalp had higher clonality and more expanded CD8+ clones, particularly in alopecia totalis/universalis, a pattern that suggests antigenic drive. Because the treated cohort was small and included a single nonresponder, larger studies are needed to assess links between baseline CD8+ expansion and response.

From a lookup of the germline V gene, CDR1 and CDR2 are SGHTA and FQGNSA. From cysteine to phenylalanine, the CDR3 is 16 amino acids long. This entry keeps only the CDR3 DNA: 48 bases, framed from base 1. Here V drops 1 base and J drops 10 bases, and the junction holds 13 bases not matched to any gene. This clone has more than one count but fewer than ten. Which antigen it targets is not known. The sample holds no much larger clone one base away, and base qualities are not on file. The protocol used for the library was the immunoSEQ multiplex PCR assay. RNA was extracted from all samples and reverse transcribed into cDNA, which served as template for TCR sequencing. SuperScript III was used to make first-strand cDNA, primed with a 2:1 mix of oligo-dT and random hexamers. A synthetic immune receptor repertoire was used to assess amplification bias, and residual bias was removed computationally. Concerning the study's data processing: After raw reads were preprocessed to remove errors, the CDR3 was defined following IMGT conventions as running from the conserved cysteine to phenylalanine. Clonality was computed as 1 minus the Shannon entropy, with the entropy normalized by log2 of the number of productive unique TCRs. Whether scalp clones were CD4 or CD8 was inferred by matching scalp TCRbeta sequences against CD4 and CD8 repertoires sorted from blood. Drawn from immuneACCESS, this table holds only the in-frame rearrangements with V and J called that TCRdb kept. Clones are partly lost; checked studies trace under half to an unresolved V gene and leave the rest unexplained. Clone size and V and J calls were adopted from that table, with D and trimming inferred from the DNA. This sample has fewer than 250,000 clones in its table, and about three fifths of those were observed once. The ten largest clonotypes hold roughly 4.2% of the sample.

The sample's time point, from its label and the paper: about 4 weeks on oral tofacitinib. Per the publication, the treatment or condition label means: oral pan-JAK inhibitor, 5-10 mg twice daily. Lesional scalp punch biopsies and peripheral blood were collected from alopecia areata patients. PBMCs were separated by density centrifugation and stained for CD3, CD4 and CD8, after which CD4+ and CD8+ T cells were sorted on a FACSAria. In this chain, TRBV7-2 is recombined with TRBJ1-1; 9 central nucleotides agree with TRBD1. The TCR comes from a human donor with alopecia areata. The sample was CD4+ T cells sorted from blood, taken at week 4, from a patient treated with tofacitinib. CDR3 sequence: CASSLGFIRDRVGAFF. The sequence in DNA is TGTGCCAGCAGCTTAGGATTCATCCGGGACAGGGTTGGAGCTTTCTTT.